The rows below give T cell receptor beta chains drawn from one sample of a study of naive and memory T cell subsets. TCRdb used MiXCR to reprocess the UMI-ligation and nested PCR reads, holding one entry per CDR3 protein. The table has over 75,000 distinct CDR3 sequences, less than 15% seen once. Material for sequencing was central memory CD4+ T cells from blood. Receptors were obtained from a human donor in good health. Both conserved end residues are part of each CDR3. The D gene is left open where the match is weak. Expanded clones are given a class, and other clones once, few, many or no size at all.

clone_size j_call d_call v_call cdr3_nt cdr3_aa
NA TRBJ2-1 TRBD2 TRBV7-2 TGTGCCAGCAGCTTAACCCCCGGGACTAGCGGGACCAATGAGCAGTTCTTC CASSLTPGTSGTNEQFF
NA TRBJ1-1 NA TRBV6-4 TGTGCCAGCAGCTACACAGTGAACACTGAAGCTTTCTTT CASSYTVNTEAFF
few TRBJ2-1 NA TRBV7-9 TGTGCCAGCAGCCACAGGACCCGATTGGGGACCCACAATGAGCAGTTCTTC CASSHRTRLGTHNEQFF
few TRBJ2-5 TRBD2 TRBV10-3 TGTGCCATCAGTGCCAGCCTAGCGGGACCCGGCGAGACCCAGTACTTC CAISASLAGPGETQYF
NA TRBJ2-7 NA TRBV6-1 TGTGCCAGCAGGGCAATAAGCTCCTACGAGCAGTACTTC CASRAISSYEQYF
few TRBJ2-3 TRBD2 TRBV20-1 TGCAGTGCTCATAAGCGGGAGGGCCAAGATACGCAGTATTTT CSAHKREGQDTQYF
NA TRBJ2-5 TRBD1 TRBV28 TGTGCCAGCAGTAGCAGGACAGGACACCAAGAGACCCAGTACTTC CASSSRTGHQETQYF
few TRBJ2-1 NA TRBV20-1 TGCAGTGCTAGAAGGTTAGGACCCCCGAGGGAAAATGAGCAGTTCTTC CSARRLGPPRENEQFF
few TRBJ1-5 TRBD1 TRBV3-1 TGTGCCAGCAGCCAAAGCGGGTCAGGGGGTCAGCCCCAGCATTTT CASSQSGSGGQPQHF
NA TRBJ1-2 TRBD1 TRBV5-1 TGCGCCAGCAGCGCAATGCAACAGGGGGCGAACTATGGCTACACCTTC CASSAMQQGANYGYTF
NA TRBJ2-5 TRBD2 TRBV28 TGTGCCAGCAGGACGGGACTAGCGGCTTCAAGTCGAGAGACCCAGTACTTC CASRTGLAASSRETQYF
few TRBJ1-4 NA TRBV9 TGTGCCAGCAGCGTAGACGGAGGAAATGAAAAACTGTTTTTT CASSVDGGNEKLFF
NA TRBJ2-1 TRBD2 TRBV15 TGTGCCACCAGCACTCCCGGGACTAGCGTATACAATGAGCAGTTCTTC CATSTPGTSVYNEQFF
many TRBJ2-5 NA TRBV5-4 TGTGCCAGCAGCCAATTAGAAGGATCGGGGATGGAGACCCAGTACTTC CASSQLEGSGMETQYF
NA TRBJ1-3 NA TRBV5-8 TGTGCCAGCAGCTTAGGTTACTCTGGAAACACCATATATTTT CASSLGYSGNTIYF
many TRBJ2-1 NA TRBV4-3 TGCGCCAGCAGCCAAGATATGAGGGCGGGGCCGCAGTTCTTC CASSQDMRAGPQFF
NA TRBJ2-7 TRBD2 TRBV28 TGTTCCATAGCGGGAGGGTTATACGAGCAGTACTTC CSIAGGLYEQYF
few TRBJ2-5 NA TRBV18 TGTGCCAGCTCCCTGATGGGAGGCGAGACCCAGTACTTC CASSLMGGETQYF
few TRBJ2-7 NA TRBV20-1 TGCAGTGCTTTCCAGACGGTCTACGAGCAGTACTTC CSAFQTVYEQYF
many TRBJ2-7 TRBD2 TRBV20-1 TGCAGTGCGCCGGGACTAGCGGGACCGGGGCAGTACTTC CSAPGLAGPGQYF
many TRBJ2-2 NA TRBV11-2 TGTGCCAGCAGCTGGCGGGACAGTTGGACCGGGGAGCTGTTTTTT CASSWRDSWTGELFF
many TRBJ1-1 NA TRBV18 TGTGCCAGCTCACCAAATCACCAGGGACGAGACACTGAAGCTTTCTTT CASSPNHQGRDTEAFF
few TRBJ2-7 NA TRBV5-5 TGTGCCAGCAGCGCGTGGAGCTCCTACGAGCAGTACTTC CASSAWSSYEQYF
NA TRBJ2-2 TRBD2 TRBV30 TGTGCCTGGATGAAGGGACTAGCTGGGGCCGGGGAGCTGTTTTTT CAWMKGLAGAGELFF
NA TRBJ2-6 NA TRBV7-6 TGTGCCAGCAGCGTTACAGGGAATGGGGCCAACGTCCTGACTTTC CASSVTGNGANVLTF
NA TRBJ1-4 TRBD1 TRBV18 TGTGCCAGCTCACCTTTACCGGGACAGGGGTATGAAAAACTGTTTTTT CASSPLPGQGYEKLFF
many TRBJ1-3 NA TRBV5-1 TGCGCCAGCACCCCTGCCGGATCTGGAAACACCATATATTTT CASTPAGSGNTIYF
few TRBJ1-3 NA TRBV29-1 TGCAGCGTTGAAGAAGAGCCGGTAGACAGAAGCTCTGGAAACACCATATATTTT CSVEEEPVDRSSGNTIYF
NA TRBJ2-5 TRBD2 TRBV4-2 TGTGCCAGCAGCCAAGACCCCACTAGCGGGTACCAAGAGACCCAGTACTTC CASSQDPTSGYQETQYF
many TRBJ2-7 TRBD2 TRBV6-6 TGTGCCAGCAGTTCCAGAACTAGCGGGAGCTACGAGCAGTACTTC CASSSRTSGSYEQYF
few TRBJ2-5 NA TRBV4-1 TGCGCCAGCAGCCAAGTGGGGACGGGGATGGAGACCCAGTACTTC CASSQVGTGMETQYF
few TRBJ2-6 NA TRBV10-3 TGTGCCATCGGCTCTGGGGCCAACGTCCTGACTTTC CAIGSGANVLTF
NA TRBJ2-2 TRBD2 TRBV7-8 TGTGCCAGCAGGACAGGACTAGCGGGTGCTCTAAGCGGGGAGCTGTTTTTT CASRTGLAGALSGELFF
NA TRBJ2-3 NA TRBV10-2 TGCGCCAGCAGGATAGCAAACACAGATACGCAGTATTTT CASRIANTDTQYF
few TRBJ2-5 TRBD1 TRBV3-1 TGTGCCAGCAGCCAGGGACAGGGGACCTGGACCCAGTACTTC CASSQGQGTWTQYF
many TRBJ2-7 NA TRBV7-2 TGTGCCAGCAGCTTAGACTCGTCTCGTCCCTACGAGCAGTACTTC CASSLDSSRPYEQYF
many TRBJ1-1 NA TRBV29-1 TGCAGCGTTGAGACTCAGGCGAACACTGAAGCTTTCTTT CSVETQANTEAFF
NA TRBJ2-7 NA TRBV5-6 TGTGCCAGCAGCCTGACCGGGAACCAGCCTTACGAGCAGTACTTC CASSLTGNQPYEQYF
NA TRBJ2-1 NA TRBV2 TGTGCCAGCAGTGAAGTCGTGGGTTCCTACAATGAGCAGTTCTTC CASSEVVGSYNEQFF
NA TRBJ2-2 TRBD2 TRBV9 TGTGCCAGCAGGACACTGACTAGCGGGGGACGCACTACCGGGGAGCTGTTTTTT CASRTLTSGGRTTGELFF
NA TRBJ1-2 NA TRBV11-1 TGTGCCAGCAGCGCGAGACAGTATGGCTACACCTTC CASSARQYGYTF
few TRBJ2-7 TRBD1 TRBV7-2 TGTGCCAGCAGCTTATTTGGGGACAGTGTATACGAGCAGTACTTC CASSLFGDSVYEQYF
few TRBJ2-3 NA TRBV7-9 TGTGCCAGCAGCCCCCCTGGGTCAGATACGCAGTATTTT CASSPPGSDTQYF
NA TRBJ2-3 TRBD2 TRBV18 TGTGCCAGCTCACGGACTAGCGGGAGCCCCACAGATACGCAGTATTTT CASSRTSGSPTDTQYF
few TRBJ2-6 NA TRBV27 TGTGCCAGCAAAGAAGTGAGCTCTGGGGCCAACGTCCTGACTTTC CASKEVSSGANVLTF
once TRBJ2-7 TRBD2 TRBV11-2 TGTGCCAGCAGCTTCGGGAGGGGGTCGGTCGAGCAGTACTTC CASSFGRGSVEQYF
NA TRBJ1-2 NA TRBV4-3 TGCGCCAGCAGCCAAGGGGCGGACTATGGCTACACCTTC CASSQGADYGYTF
many TRBJ2-7 TRBD2 TRBV20-1 TGCAGTGCTAGGTCGCTAGCGGGAGACGAGCAGTACTTC CSARSLAGDEQYF
few TRBJ2-4 NA TRBV6-5 TGTGCCAGCAGTTCCCGGACAAAAAACATTCAGTACTTC CASSSRTKNIQYF
many TRBJ2-7 TRBD1 TRBV3-1 TGTGCCAGCAGCCGCCGGGACAGGAACTACGAGCAGTACTTC CASSRRDRNYEQYF
few TRBJ1-2 NA TRBV5-6 TGTGCCAGCAGCTTGGACAGGGCAGGGGGCTACACCTTC CASSLDRAGGYTF